This TCR beta chain was captured by sequencing in a study of regulatory T cells in long-lasting Graves disease. The wider study: By definition, persistent Graves' disease involved antithyroid drugs for over 5 years alongside positive TSH receptor antibodies. Study-wide results and limits: What was studied was peripheral blood only, and not thyroid tissue. Persistent Graves' patients had lower TCR diversity than newly diagnosed ones.

Specified time point: persistent/refractory GD, antithyroid drugs over 5 years with positive TRAb. PBMCs were the source of the RNA used for TCR sequencing. The collection involved drawing approximately 9 milliliters of peripheral blood into EDTA tubes. Construction of TCR beta libraries relied on iRepertoire HTBI primers and on Arm-PCR targeting CDR3 regions. TCRdb ran MiXCR on the multiplex PCR reads and lists one entry per CDR3 protein. Of roughly 400,000 distinct CDR3 sequences in the sample, about 20% are singletons; the top ten hold less than 25%. Only a few counts were recorded for this clonotype. Its specificity is not known. Germline V gives CDR1 LNHDA, CDR2 SQIVND (reference sequence). The V gene lost 7 bases and the J gene lost 4 bases, with 13 bases spanning the gap. This CDR3 has 13 residues.

This sequence originates from a female donor with Graves disease. The specimen comprised peripheral blood mononuclear cells (PBMCs), sampled when the disease was refractory, from a patient treated with antithyroid drugs. J is TRBJ1-2 and V is TRBV19; TRBD1 is a possible D gene (5 bases). DNA of the CDR3: TGTGCCAGTACCGCCGGGGCCAGCTATGGCTACACCTTC. It specifies CASTAGASYGYTF.